The present T cell receptor (beta chain) was sequenced within a study of cytomegalovirus exposure and HLA in healthy donors. The study, taken as a whole, reports: Associated with HLA alleles at 0.05 false discovery rate in a later analysis were over 15,000 TCR beta sequences. Reportedly, diagnosis of cytomegalovirus status by the classifier showed high specificity and sensitivity. A later analysis showed TCR association rates differing by HLA locus, peaking at DRB1 and lowest at HLA-C.

It was healthy bone marrow donors who served as donors. This clone has just one count. As yet, its antigen is unknown. CDR1 and CDR2 from the germline V gene are LNHNV and YYDKDF (reference sequence). The CDR3 length is 12 residues. Between the trimmed V and J ends, which lost 5 bases and 4 bases, there was a span of 8 bases. Primers included in the PCR were 60 Vbeta and 13 Jbeta primers. The method was immunoSEQ multiplex PCR; TCRdb's version includes in-frame clones alone and lacks a portion of them. The sample shows about 120,000 clones, around 75% of them seen only once. Sample: PBMCs. The rearrangement links TRBV15 to TRBJ2-5; D not certain. This receptor was taken from a woman between 40 and 55 years old in good health and CMV-seropositive. CDR3 protein: CATSPRGETQYF. CDR3 DNA sequence: TGTGCCACCAGCCCCCGAGGAGAGACCCAGTACTTC.